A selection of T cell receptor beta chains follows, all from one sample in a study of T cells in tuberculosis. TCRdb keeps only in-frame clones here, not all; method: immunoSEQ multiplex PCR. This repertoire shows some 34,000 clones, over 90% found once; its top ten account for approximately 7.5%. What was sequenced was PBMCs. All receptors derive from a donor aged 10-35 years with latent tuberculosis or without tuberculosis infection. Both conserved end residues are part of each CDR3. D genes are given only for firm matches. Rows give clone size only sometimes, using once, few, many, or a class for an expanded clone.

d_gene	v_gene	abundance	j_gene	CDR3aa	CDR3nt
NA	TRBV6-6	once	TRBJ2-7	CASRQYYEQYF	TGTGCCAGCCGTCAGTACTACGAGCAGTACTTC
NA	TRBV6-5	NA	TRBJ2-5	CASSPGGRFVETQYF	TGTGCCAGCAGTCCCGGGGGGCGCTTCGTGGAGACCCAGTACTTC
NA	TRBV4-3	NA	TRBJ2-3	CASSQDGPGGADTQYF	TGCGCCAGCAGCCAAGATGGCCCCGGGGGAGCAGATACGCAGTATTTT
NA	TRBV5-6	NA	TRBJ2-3	CASSLGGDTQYF	TGTGCCAGCAGCTTGGGAGGAGATACGCAGTATTTT
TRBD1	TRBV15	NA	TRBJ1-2	CATSRDRGAQGADGYTF	TGTGCCACCAGCAGAGATAGGGGGGCGCAGGGGGCTGATGGCTACACCTTC
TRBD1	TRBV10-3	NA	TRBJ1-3	CAISGDTGGPGNTIYF	TGTGCCATCAGTGGGGACACAGGGGGGCCTGGAAACACCATATATTTT
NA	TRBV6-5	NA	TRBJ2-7	CASRPLGFDEQYF	TGTGCCAGCAGGCCCCTAGGTTTCGACGAGCAGTACTTC
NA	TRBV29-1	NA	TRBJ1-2	CSVARVNGYTF	TGCAGCGTTGCCAGGGTAAATGGCTACACCTTC
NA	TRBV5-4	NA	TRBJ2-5	CASSLVGGGQETQYF	TGTGCCAGCAGCTTGGTTGGGGGCGGCCAAGAGACCCAGTACTTC
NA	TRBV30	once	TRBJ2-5	CAWTQGWGREVETQYF	TGTGCCTGGACCCAGGGCTGGGGGCGCGAGGTAGAGACCCAGTACTTC
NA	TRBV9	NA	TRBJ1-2	CASSGSRAGDYGYTF	TGTGCCAGCAGCGGGTCTAGGGCAGGGGATTATGGCTACACCTTC
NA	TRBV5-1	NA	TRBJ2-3	CASSPSGNTDTQYF	TGCGCCAGCAGCCCGAGCGGAAACACAGATACGCAGTATTTT
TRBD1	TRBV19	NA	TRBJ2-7	CASSGDRRNEQYF	TGTGCCAGTAGTGGGGACAGGCGCAACGAGCAGTACTTC
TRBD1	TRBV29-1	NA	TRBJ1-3	CSVRTGRAIYF	TGCAGCGTTCGGACAGGGAGGGCCATATATTTT
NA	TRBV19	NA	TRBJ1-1	CASIGLVAEAFF	TGTGCCAGTATCGGACTCGTCGCTGAAGCTTTCTTT
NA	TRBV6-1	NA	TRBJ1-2	CASSEAPTEAYGYTF	TGTGCCAGCAGTGAAGCGCCGACAGAAGCCTATGGCTACACCTTC
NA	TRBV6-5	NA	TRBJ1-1	CASSFQGRAVGTEAFF	TGTGCCAGCAGTTTTCAGGGAAGGGCCGTGGGGACTGAAGCTTTCTTT
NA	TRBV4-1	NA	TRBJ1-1	CASSQTRGGTEAFF	TGCGCCAGCAGCCAGACAAGGGGTGGGACTGAAGCTTTCTTT
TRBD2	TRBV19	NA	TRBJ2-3	CASSPRLAGGTDTQYF	TGTGCCAGTAGTCCTCGACTAGCGGGGGGCACAGATACGCAGTATTTT
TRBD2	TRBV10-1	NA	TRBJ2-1	CASSETSGGRANNEQFF	TGCGCCAGCAGTGAGACTAGCGGGGGCCGTGCGAACAATGAGCAGTTCTTC
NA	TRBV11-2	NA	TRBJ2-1	CASSLVLRQLVF	TGTGCCAGCAGCTTAGTCCTACGCCAACTCGTCTTC
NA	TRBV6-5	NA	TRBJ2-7	CASTRPGIYEQYF	TGTGCCAGCACCCGGCCGGGTATTTACGAGCAGTACTTC
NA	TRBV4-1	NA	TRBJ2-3	CASSHHPQGSTDTQYF	TGCGCCAGCAGCCACCACCCCCAGGGCAGCACAGATACGCAGTATTTT
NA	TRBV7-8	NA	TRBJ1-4	CASSLGSGALEKLFF	TGTGCCAGCAGCTTAGGTTCAGGGGCCTTGGAAAAACTGTTTTTT
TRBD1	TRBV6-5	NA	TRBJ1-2	CASSYSDREWYGYTF	TGTGCCAGCAGTTACTCCGACAGGGAATGGTATGGCTACACCTTC
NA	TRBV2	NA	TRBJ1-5	CASSDRGGGREHF	TGTGCCAGCAGTGATAGGGGCGGGGGACGGGAGCATTTT
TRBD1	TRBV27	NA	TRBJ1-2	CASSLAGTGYGYTF	TGTGCCAGCAGTTTGGCCGGGACAGGGTATGGCTACACCTTC
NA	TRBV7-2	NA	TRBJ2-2	CASSLFPTVGANTGELFF	TGTGCCAGCAGCTTATTTCCTACGGTCGGTGCGAACACCGGGGAGCTGTTTTTT
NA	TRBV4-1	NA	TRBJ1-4	CASSQSGTTPFGEKLFF	TGCGCCAGCAGCCAGTCCGGGACAACCCCCTTTGGGGAAAAACTGTTTTTT
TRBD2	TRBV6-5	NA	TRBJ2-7	CASNKIAGGPGEQYF	TGTGCCAGCAACAAAATAGCGGGGGGGCCTGGCGAGCAGTACTTC
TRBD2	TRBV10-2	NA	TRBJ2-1	CASSNGGRVSEQFF	TGCGCCAGCTCGAACGGGGGGAGGGTTAGTGAGCAGTTCTTC
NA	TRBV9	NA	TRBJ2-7	CASSATEGKRDEQYF	TGTGCCAGCAGCGCTACTGAGGGCAAGAGGGACGAGCAGTACTTC
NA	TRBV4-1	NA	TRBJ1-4	CASSQGTQGDATNEKLFF	TGCGCCAGCAGCCAAGGAACGCAAGGAGACGCAACTAATGAAAAACTGTTTTTT
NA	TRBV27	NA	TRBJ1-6	CASSLSRGNSPLHF	TGTGCCAGCAGTTTATCTAGGGGGAATTCACCCCTCCACTTT
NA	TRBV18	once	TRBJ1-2	CASSPQDSPTNYGYTF	TGTGCCAGCTCACCACAGGACAGTCCAACTAACTATGGCTACACCTTC
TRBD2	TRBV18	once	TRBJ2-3	CASSLLAGSSTDTQYF	TGTGCCAGCTCGCTACTAGCGGGGTCTAGCACAGATACGCAGTATTTT
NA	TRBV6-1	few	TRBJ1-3	CASSDPVTGNTIYF	TGTGCCAGCAGTGATCCGGTCACTGGAAACACCATATATTTT
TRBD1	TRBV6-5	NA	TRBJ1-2	CASSRDSPNYGYTF	TGTGCCAGCAGCCGGGACAGTCCTAACTATGGCTACACCTTC
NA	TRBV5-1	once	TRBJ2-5	CASSFTAGGETQYF	TGCGCCAGCAGCTTTACTGCAGGGGGGGAGACCCAGTACTTC
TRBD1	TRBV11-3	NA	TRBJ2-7	CASSFGQGDEQYF	TGTGCCAGCAGCTTCGGACAGGGCGACGAGCAGTACTTC
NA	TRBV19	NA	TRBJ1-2	CASSEIVQNYGYTF	TGTGCCAGTAGTGAAATCGTTCAGAACTATGGCTACACCTTC
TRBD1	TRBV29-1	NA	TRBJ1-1	CSVEGDREGTEAFF	TGCAGCGTTGAAGGGGACAGGGAGGGCACTGAAGCTTTCTTT
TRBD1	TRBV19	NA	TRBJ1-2	CASSMGDRGRNYGYTF	TGTGCCAGTAGTATGGGGGACAGAGGCCGTAACTATGGCTACACCTTC
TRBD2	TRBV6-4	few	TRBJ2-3	CASSDTSGGATDTQYF	TGTGCCAGCAGTGACACTAGCGGGGGGGCCACAGATACGCAGTATTTT
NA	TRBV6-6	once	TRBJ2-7	CASSRTGDSYEQYF	TGTGCCAGCAGTCGAACAGGAGACTCCTACGAGCAGTACTTC
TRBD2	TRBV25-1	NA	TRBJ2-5	CASSEMAGGQETQYF	TGTGCCAGCAGTGAAATGGCGGGGGGGCAAGAGACCCAGTACTTC
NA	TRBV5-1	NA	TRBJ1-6	CASSLAAGHSNSPLHF	TGCGCCAGCAGCTTGGCCGCCGGACATTCAAATTCACCCCTCCACTTT
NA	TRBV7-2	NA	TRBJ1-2	CASSLDSVGSAGYTF	TGTGCCAGCAGCTTAGATAGCGTGGGGTCGGCTGGCTACACCTTC
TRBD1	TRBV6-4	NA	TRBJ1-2	CASSPTGGGGYGYTF	TGTGCCAGCAGTCCGACAGGGGGCGGGGGCTATGGCTACACCTTC
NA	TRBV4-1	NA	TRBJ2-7	CASSPLTGSYEQYF	TGCGCCAGCAGCCCCCTTACAGGGTCCTACGAGCAGTACTTC